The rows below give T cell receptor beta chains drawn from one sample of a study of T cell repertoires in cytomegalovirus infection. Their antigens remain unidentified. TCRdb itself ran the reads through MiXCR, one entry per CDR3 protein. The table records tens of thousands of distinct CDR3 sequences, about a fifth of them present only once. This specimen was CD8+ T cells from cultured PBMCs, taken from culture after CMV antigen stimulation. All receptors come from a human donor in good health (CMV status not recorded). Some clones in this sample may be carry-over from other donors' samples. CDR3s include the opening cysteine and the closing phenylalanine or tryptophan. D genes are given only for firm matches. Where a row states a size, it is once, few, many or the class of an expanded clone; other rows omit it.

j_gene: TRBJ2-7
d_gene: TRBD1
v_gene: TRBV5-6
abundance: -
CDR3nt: TGTGCCAGCAGCTACGGGACAGGGAGCGAGCAGTACTTC
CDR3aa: CASSYGTGSEQYF

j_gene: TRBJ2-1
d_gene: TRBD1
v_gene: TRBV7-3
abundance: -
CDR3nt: TGTGCCAGCAGCTTAGCAACAGGGGGGTACAATGAGCAGTTCTTC
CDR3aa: CASSLATGGYNEQFF

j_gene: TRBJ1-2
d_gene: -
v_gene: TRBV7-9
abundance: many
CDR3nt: TGTGCCAGCAGCTTAGGTGGGGGCGACGGCTACACCTTC
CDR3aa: CASSLGGGDGYTF

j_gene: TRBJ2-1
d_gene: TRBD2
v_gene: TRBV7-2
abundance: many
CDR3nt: TGTGCCAGCAGCTTAGGCCTAACTAGCGGGGGGCCCTACAATGAGCAGTTCTTC
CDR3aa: CASSLGLTSGGPYNEQFF

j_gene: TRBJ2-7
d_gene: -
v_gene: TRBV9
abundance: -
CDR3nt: TGTGCCAGCAGCGTAGACCCCTCGGCCTACGAGCAGTACTTC
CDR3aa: CASSVDPSAYEQYF

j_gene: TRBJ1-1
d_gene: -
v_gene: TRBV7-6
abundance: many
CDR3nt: TGTGCCAGCAGCTTAGGGAGGGATGGGTTTACTGAAGCTTTCTTT
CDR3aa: CASSLGRDGFTEAFF

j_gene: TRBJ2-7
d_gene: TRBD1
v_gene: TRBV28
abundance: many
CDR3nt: TGTGCCAGCAGTCTAGATCAGGGGGCGACCGGCTACGAGCAGTACTTC
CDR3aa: CASSLDQGATGYEQYF

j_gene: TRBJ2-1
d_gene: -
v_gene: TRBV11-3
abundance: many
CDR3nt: TGTGCCAGCAGCCCTGGGAACGAGCAGTTCTTC
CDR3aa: CASSPGNEQFF

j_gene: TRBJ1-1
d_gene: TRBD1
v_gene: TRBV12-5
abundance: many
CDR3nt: TGTGCTAGTGGTTTGGTGCGGACAGGGAGCTACACTGAAGCTTTCTTT
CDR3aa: CASGLVRTGSYTEAFF

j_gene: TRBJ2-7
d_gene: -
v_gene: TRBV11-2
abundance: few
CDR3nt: TGTGCCAGCAGCCGCAGGGGCGGAACCTTTGAGGAGCAGTACTTC
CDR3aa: CASSRRGGTFEEQYF

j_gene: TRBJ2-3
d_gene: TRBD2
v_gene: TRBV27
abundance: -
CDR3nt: TGTGCCAGCAGTGTATCGCACGGACTAGCGGGGGCAGGAGATACGCAGTATTTT
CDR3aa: CASSVSHGLAGAGDTQYF

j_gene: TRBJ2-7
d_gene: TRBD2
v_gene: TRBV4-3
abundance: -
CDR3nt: TGCGCCAGCAGCCAAGTAGCGGGGTCCTACGAGCAGTACTTC
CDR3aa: CASSQVAGSYEQYF

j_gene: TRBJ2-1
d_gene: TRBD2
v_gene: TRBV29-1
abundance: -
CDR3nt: TGCAGCGGACTAGCGGGTGACAAGTTCTTC
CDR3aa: CSGLAGDKFF

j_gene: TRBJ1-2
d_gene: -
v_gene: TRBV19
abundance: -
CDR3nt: TGTGCCAGTAGTGACACCGGGACCAGGGGCGACTATGGCTACACCTTC
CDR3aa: CASSDTGTRGDYGYTF

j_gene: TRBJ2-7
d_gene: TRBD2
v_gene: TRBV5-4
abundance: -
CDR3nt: TGTGCCAGCAGCTTGGCCAGCGGGGGTTTCTACGAGCAGTACTTC
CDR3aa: CASSLASGGFYEQYF

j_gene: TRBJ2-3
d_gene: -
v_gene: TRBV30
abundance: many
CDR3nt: TGTGCCTGGACCTCTGGGCGCTACACAGATACGCAGTATTTT
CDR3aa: CAWTSGRYTDTQYF

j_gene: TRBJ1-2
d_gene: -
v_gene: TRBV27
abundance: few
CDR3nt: TGTGCCAGCATGAGGACCGGGGGAGTTGTGGAGGGCTACACCTTC
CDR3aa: CASMRTGGVVEGYTF

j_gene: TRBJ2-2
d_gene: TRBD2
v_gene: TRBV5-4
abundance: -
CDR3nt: TGTGCCAGCAGCTTGACTAGCGGAAACACCGGGGAGCTGTTTTTT
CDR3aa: CASSLTSGNTGELFF

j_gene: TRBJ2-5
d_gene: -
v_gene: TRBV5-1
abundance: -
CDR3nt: TGCGCCAGCAGCTTGGAAGGATACCAAGAGACCCAGTACTTC
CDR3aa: CASSLEGYQETQYF

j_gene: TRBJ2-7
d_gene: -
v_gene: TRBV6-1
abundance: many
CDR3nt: TGTGCCAGCAGTGAAGCGAATGAGGGCGGCCTCTCCTACGAGCAGTACTTC
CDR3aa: CASSEANEGGLSYEQYF

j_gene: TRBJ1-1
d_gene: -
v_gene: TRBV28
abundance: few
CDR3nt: TGTGCCAGCACTCTGGGGGCCTCCATGAACACTGAAGCTTTCTTT
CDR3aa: CASTLGASMNTEAFF

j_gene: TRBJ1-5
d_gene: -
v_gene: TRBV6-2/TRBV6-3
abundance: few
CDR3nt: TGTGCCAGCAGTTACGATTCTCTAAATCAGCCCCAGCATTTT
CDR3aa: CASSYDSLNQPQHF

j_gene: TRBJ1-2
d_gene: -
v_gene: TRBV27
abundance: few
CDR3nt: TGTGCCAGCAGTTTATCGTTGCCAGGGGCCTTTGGCTACACCTTC
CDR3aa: CASSLSLPGAFGYTF

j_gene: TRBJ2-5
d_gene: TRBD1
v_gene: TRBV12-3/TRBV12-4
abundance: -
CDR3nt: TGTGCCAGCAGGCCCGGGACAGGGGGCTTTCAAGAGACCCAGTACTTC
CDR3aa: CASRPGTGGFQETQYF

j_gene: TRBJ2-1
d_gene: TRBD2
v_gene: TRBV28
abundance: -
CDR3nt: TGTGCCAGCAGTTCCCGACTAGCCGCCGATGAGCAGTTCTTC
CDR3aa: CASSSRLAADEQFF

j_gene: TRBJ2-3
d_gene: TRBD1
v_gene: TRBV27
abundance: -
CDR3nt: TGTGCCAGCAGCATCGGGACAGGGGGCACAGATACGCAGTATTTT
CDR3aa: CASSIGTGGTDTQYF

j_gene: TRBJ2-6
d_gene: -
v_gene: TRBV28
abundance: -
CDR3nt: TGTGCCAGCACCCAGGTATCTGGGGCCAACGTCCTGACTTTC
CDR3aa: CASTQVSGANVLTF

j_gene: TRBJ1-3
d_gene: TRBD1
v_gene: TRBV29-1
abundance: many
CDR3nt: TGCAGCGTCAATGGACAGGAGAGCTCTGGAAACACCATATATTTT
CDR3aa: CSVNGQESSGNTIYF

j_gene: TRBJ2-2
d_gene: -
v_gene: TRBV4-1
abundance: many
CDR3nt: TGCGCCAGCAGCCAAGATTTACCCGCAGTGAACACCGGGGAGCTGTTTTTT
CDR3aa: CASSQDLPAVNTGELFF

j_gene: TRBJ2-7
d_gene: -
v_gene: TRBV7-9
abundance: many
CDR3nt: TGTGCCAGCAGCTCCGGGACATTTCACGAGCAGTACTTC
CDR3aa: CASSSGTFHEQYF

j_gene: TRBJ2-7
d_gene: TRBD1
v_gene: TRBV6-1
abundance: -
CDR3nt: TGTGCCAGCAGTGTTTTGGACAGGGGAGCCTACGAGCAGTACTTC
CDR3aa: CASSVLDRGAYEQYF

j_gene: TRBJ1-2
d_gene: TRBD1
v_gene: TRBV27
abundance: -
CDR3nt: TGTGCCAGCACCACCTGGGACAGGGTTATGAATGGCTACACCTTC
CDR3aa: CASTTWDRVMNGYTF

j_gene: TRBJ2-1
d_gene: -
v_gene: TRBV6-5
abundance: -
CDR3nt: TGTGCCAGCAGTCGGACTCCTACCTACAATGAGCAGTTCTTC
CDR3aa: CASSRTPTYNEQFF

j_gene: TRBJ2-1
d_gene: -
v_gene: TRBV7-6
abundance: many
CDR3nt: TGTGCCAGCAGCAGCCCCCGGGACCTGGACTACAATGAGCAGTTCTTC
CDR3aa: CASSSPRDLDYNEQFF

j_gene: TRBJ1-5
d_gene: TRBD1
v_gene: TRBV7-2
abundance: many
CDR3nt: TGTGCCAGCAGCCCCGGACAGGGGGCTAATCAGCCCCAGCATTTT
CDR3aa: CASSPGQGANQPQHF

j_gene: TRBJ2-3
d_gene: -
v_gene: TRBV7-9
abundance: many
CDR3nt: TGTGCCAGCACCCTCTTTACAGATACGCAGTATTTT
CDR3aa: CASTLFTDTQYF

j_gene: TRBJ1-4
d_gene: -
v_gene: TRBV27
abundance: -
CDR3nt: TGTGCCAGCAGTTCCCTAAGGGGGAAGGATGAAAAACTGTTTTTT
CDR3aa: CASSSLRGKDEKLFF

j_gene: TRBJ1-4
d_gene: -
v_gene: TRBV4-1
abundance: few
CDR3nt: TGCGCCAGCAGCCACTATACAGGGCTTGAGAATGAAAAACTGTTTTTT
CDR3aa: CASSHYTGLENEKLFF

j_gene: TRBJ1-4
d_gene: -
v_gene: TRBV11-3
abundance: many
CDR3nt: TGTGCCAGCAGGCCAGGGTTATCAACTAATGAAAAACTGTTTTTT
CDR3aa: CASRPGLSTNEKLFF

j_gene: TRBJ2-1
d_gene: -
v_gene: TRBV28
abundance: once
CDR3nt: TGTGCCAGCAGCACCCGCCCGCACCCGCCCAATGAGCAGTTCTTC
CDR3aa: CASSTRPHPPNEQFF

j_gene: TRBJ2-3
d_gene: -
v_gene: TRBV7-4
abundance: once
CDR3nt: TGTGCCAGCAGCTTAGCCGACAGCTTCACAGATACGCAGTATTTT
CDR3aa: CASSLADSFTDTQYF

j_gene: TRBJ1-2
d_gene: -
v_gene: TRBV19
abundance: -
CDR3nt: TGTGCCAGTAGTATATGGAGGACAAACTATGGCTACACCTTC
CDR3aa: CASSIWRTNYGYTF

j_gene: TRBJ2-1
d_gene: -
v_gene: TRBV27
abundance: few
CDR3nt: TGTGCCAGCAGTTTATTTCTAGGGAGTGGGGCCAATGAGCAGTTCTTC
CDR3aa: CASSLFLGSGANEQFF

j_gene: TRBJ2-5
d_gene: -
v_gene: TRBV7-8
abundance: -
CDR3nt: TGTGCCAGCAGCGCACGACTAGTGGGATACCAAGAGACCCAGTACTTC
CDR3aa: CASSARLVGYQETQYF

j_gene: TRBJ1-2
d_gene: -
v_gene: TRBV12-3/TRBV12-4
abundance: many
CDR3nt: TGTGCCAGCAGTTTCCGGGACCCGGACGTCTACACCTTC
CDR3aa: CASSFRDPDVYTF

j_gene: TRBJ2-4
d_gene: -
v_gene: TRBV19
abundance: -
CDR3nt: TGTGCCAGTAGTATACCCGGGGGAGGACGCGATCAGTACTTC
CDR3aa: CASSIPGGGRDQYF

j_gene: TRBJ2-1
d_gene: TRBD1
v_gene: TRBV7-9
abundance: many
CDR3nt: TGTGCCAGCAGCTTGGGGGGACAAACCGGGACAGGTCCCTACAATGAGCAGTTCTTC
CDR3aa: CASSLGGQTGTGPYNEQFF

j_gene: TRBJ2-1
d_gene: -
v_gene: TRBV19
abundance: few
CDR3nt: TGTGCCAGTAGCCTCAGGGACGGCGGATACAATGAGCAGTTCTTC
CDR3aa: CASSLRDGGYNEQFF